This T cell receptor beta chain was documented in a study of cytomegalovirus exposure and HLA in healthy donors. The study, taken as a whole, reports: By HLA locus, TCR association rates varied in a later analysis, with DRB1 showing the most and HLA-C the fewest.

V lost 9 bases, J lost 1 base, and 14 bases lay in between. Germline V gene lookup returns CDR1 SGHNT and CDR2 YYREEE (reference sequence). The CDR3 runs to 14 residues. The PCR had 60 Vbeta and 13 Jbeta primers. Generated by immunoSEQ multiplex PCR, the TCRdb table keeps only in-frame clones and is missing some. The profile shows more than 150,000 clones, 81% of them singletons. With respect to this clone: Its antigen is unidentified.

The sequence came from a man in his fifties or sixties in good health and CMV-seronegative. The V gene is TRBV5-4, the J gene TRBJ2-4; tentatively, D is TRBD1 or TRBD2 (7 bases each). Sequencing was performed on PBMCs. CDR3: CATRGGGAKNIQYF. CDR3 coding DNA: TGTGCCACCAGGGGGGGTGGCGCCAAAAACATTCAGTACTTC.